These 24 T cell receptor beta chains originate from one sample sequenced in a study of blood T cell repertoires in COVID-19. TCRdb's copy holds only in-frame clones and misses some; the assay was immunoSEQ multiplex PCR. The table has 230,000 or so clones, approximately 82% seen once. Sequencing was carried out using peripheral blood. All receptors come from a man aged 40-49 years who had recovered from COVID-19.

The chain recombines TRBV30 with TRBJ2-5; TRBD2 might be the D (5 bases). Trimming cost V 5 bases and J 5 bases, with 15 bases left between them. The CDR3 consists of 13 residues. Per germline, CDR1 GTSNPN and CDR2 SVGIG (reference sequence). CDR3 loop: CAWGYGGAETQYF. The CDR3 DNA is TGTGCCTGGGGCTATGGAGGTGCTGAGACCCAGTACTTC.

This chain uses TRBV15 with TRBJ2-1; D is possibly TRBD1 (6 bases). The CDR3 has 17 amino acids. Trimming pared 0 bases from V and 2 bases from J, leaving 14 bases between. Germline V gene lookup returns CDR1 LNHNV and CDR2 YYDKDF (reference sequence). The CDR3 DNA reads TGTGCCACCAGCAGAGAGGGACATCTTTCCACCTACAATGAGCAGTTCTTC. Its protein is CATSREGHLSTYNEQFF.

The count of this clone is one. The rearrangement joins TRBV19 to TRBJ2-3; 7 nucleotides line up with TRBD2. The CDR3 totals 19 residues. With 3 bases clipped from V and 6 bases from J, the junction kept 21 bases outside the gene matches. In germline, CDR1 is LNHDA, CDR2 SQIVND (reference sequence). CDR3 loop: CASSMTLVRGSGVADTQYF. The CDR3 DNA reads TGTGCCAGTAGTATGACCCTCGTGCGCGGAAGCGGGGTAGCCGATACGCAGTATTTT.

The CDR3 loop reads CASRQDRNTEAFF. Here the CDR3 DNA reads TGCGCCAGCAGACAGGACCGGAACACTGAAGCTTTCTTT. The chain carries TRBV10-1 and TRBJ1-1; D perhaps matches TRBD1 (5 bases). The V end lost 6 bases, the J end lost 1 base, and 9 bases lay between the germline ends. Looked up from germline, CDR1 is WNHNN and CDR2 is SYGVQD (reference sequence). This CDR3 is built from 13 residues.

The rearrangement joins TRBV2 to TRBJ1-5; D not resolved. Germline CDR1 SNHLY, CDR2 FYNNEI. The CDR3 totals 14 residues. Trimming took 1 base from V and 4 from J, leaving 8 bases between them. The CDR3 region is CASSEGTRNQPQHF. CDR3 nucleotide sequence: TGTGCCAGCAGTGAAGGCACACGTAATCAGCCCCAGCATTTT.

V gene TRBV6-1 combines with J gene TRBJ2-1, with a weak D call TRBD1 (5 bases). The ends were cut back, 2 bases at V and 4 bases at J, with 12 bases in the middle. This CDR3 spans 15 amino acids. Per germline, CDR1 MNHNS and CDR2 SASEGT. CDR3 amino acids: CASSELAQGYNEQFF. CDR3 DNA sequence: TGTGCCAGCAGTGAATTGGCGCAGGGATACAATGAGCAGTTCTTC.

CDR3 amino acids: CASTRRGVEQYF. CDR3 DNA: TGTGCCAGCACCCGCAGGGGAGTCGAGCAGTACTTC. The chain couples TRBV11-3 to TRBJ2-7, with D maybe TRBD1 (6 bases). Germline lookup yields CDR1 SGHNT and CDR2 YENEEA. Trimming left V 7 bases short and J 6 bases short, with 13 bases between. This CDR3 has 12 amino acids.

The table lists this clone with a count of one. The chain employs TRBV30 and TRBJ1-1; TRBD1 aligns across 8 bases. Germline trimming cut 3 bases from V and 1 base from J; bases unmatched to any gene: 4. Germline V CDR1 and CDR2: GTSNPN, SVGIG (reference sequence). The CDR3 consists of 14 residues. CDR3 sequence: CAWRGDRRNTEAFF. The CDR3 coding sequence is TGTGCCTGGAGGGGGGACAGGAGGAACACTGAAGCTTTCTTT.

DNA for the CDR3: TGTGCCACCAGTGACCAGAGTGGGCAGGTTGCAACTAATGAAAAACTGTTTTTT. Encoded protein: CATSDQSGQVATNEKLFF. The chain joins TRBV24-1 to TRBJ1-4; unclear D gene. This CDR3 spans 18 amino acids. Germline V gene data show CDR1 as KGHDR and CDR2 as SFDVKD. Trimming cost V 4 bases and J 0 bases, with 17 bases left between them.

This clone was picked up one time. This sequence joins TRBV10-1 and TRBJ1-1, with D maybe TRBD1 (6 bases). V was trimmed by 6 bases and J by 4 bases, leaving 12 bases between them. Germline CDR1 and CDR2: WNHNN and SYGVQD (reference sequence). The CDR3 loop spans 13 amino acids. CDR3 DNA sequence: TGCGCCAGCAGGCAGGGGACGAGCACTGAAGCTTTCTTT. Amino acids: CASRQGTSTEAFF.

This sequence joins TRBV9 and TRBJ2-2; TRBD1 aligns across 10 bases. V dropped 2 bases and J dropped 6; count of bases not matched to a gene: 10. Germline lookup yields CDR1 SGDLS and CDR2 YYNGEE. This CDR3 is 17 amino acids long. As DNA, the CDR3 is TGTGCCAGCAGCGTGGGCCTTGGGACAGGGGTTGCCGGGGAGCTGTTTTTT. As protein: CASSVGLGTGVAGELFF.

This chain uses TRBV9 with TRBJ2-3, with 7 bases that match TRBD2. Trimming took 2 bases from V and 4 from J; bases not matched to a gene: 4. CDR1 and CDR2 from the germline V gene are SGDLS and YYNGEE. This CDR3 comprises 14 residues. The CDR3: CASSVGGGADTQYF. The CDR3 DNA reads TGTGCCAGCAGCGTGGGCGGGGGTGCAGATACGCAGTATTTT.

The V call is TRBV18, the J call TRBJ2-7; a possible D gene is TRBD2 (6 bases). CDR1 KGHSH and CDR2 LQKENI come from the germline V gene. V was shortened by 3 bases and J by 2 bases, with 11 bases between the two germline ends. There are 14 residues in the CDR3. The DNA for the CDR3 is TGTGCCAGCTCACCCCAGGGAGGACCCTACGAGCAGTACTTC. As protein: CASSPQGGPYEQYF.

The V and J genes are TRBV2 and TRBJ1-2; no definite D call. V dropped 7 bases and J dropped 3 bases, with 12 bases sitting between them. CDR1 and CDR2 (germline): SNHLY, FYNNEI. The CDR3 covers 13 residues. CDR3 nucleotides: TGTGCCAGCACCCCAAGCTTGGACTATGGCTACACCTTC. It encodes CASTPSLDYGYTF. Complete variable domain (other parts from reference TRBV2 and TRBJ1-2): EPEVTQTPSHQVTQMGQEVILRCVPISNHLYFYWYRQILGQKVEFLVSFYNNEISEKSEIFDDQFSVERPDGSNFTLKIRSTKLEDSAMYFCASTPSLDYGYTFGSGTRLTVV.

V and J are TRBV4-1 and TRBJ2-7; 7 bases map to TRBD1. Trimming removed 8 bases from V and 2 bases from J; junction bases left unmatched: 12. Germline V gene data show CDR1 as MGHRA and CDR2 as YSYEKL. The CDR3 sequence is 15 residues long. As DNA, the CDR3 is TGCGCCAGCTCACTAGAGGCAGGGGGTACCTACGAGCAGTACTTC. Its translation is CASSLEAGGTYEQYF.

This clone was seen just once. The rearrangement joins TRBV6-1 to TRBJ2-3; 10 bases fit TRBD2. Per germline, CDR1 MNHNS and CDR2 SASEGT. CDR3 length: 16 residues. J was trimmed by 2 bases and V by 1 base; bases with no gene match: 3. The CDR3: CASSEVLAGNTDTQYF. The CDR3 region has the DNA TGTGCCAGCAGTGAAGTACTAGCGGGGAACACAGATACGCAGTATTTT.

The chain recombines TRBV19 with TRBJ1-5; the match to TRBD1 covers 12 bases. The CDR3 covers 15 residues. V lost 5 bases and J lost 6; bases outside the gene matches: 5. In germline, CDR1 is LNHDA, CDR2 SQIVND (reference sequence). The CDR3: CASSGGQGAFQPQHF. CDR3 coding DNA: TGTGCCAGTAGTGGGGGACAGGGGGCCTTTCAGCCCCAGCATTTT.

In DNA, the CDR3 is TGTGCCAGCTCACCAGTACAAGCCAAAAACATTCAGTACTTC. It translates to CASSPVQAKNIQYF. This sequence joins TRBV18 and TRBJ2-4; D remains ambiguous. V was trimmed by 2 bases and J by 0 bases, leaving 5 bases between them. CDR1 is KGHSH and CDR2 is LQKENI in the germline V gene. The CDR3 length is 14 residues.

A single count supports this clone. The CDR3 coding sequence is TGTGCCAGCAGCTTGAAGCTGACCTACGAGCAGTACTTC. Residues: CASSLKLTYEQYF. This chain uses TRBV5-6 with TRBJ2-7; D unresolved. With 1 base removed from V and 2 bases from J, the gap between germline ends came to 7 bases. Germline V gene sequence: CDR1 SGHDT, CDR2 YYEEEE. The CDR3 totals 13 residues.

V is TRBV7-9 and J is TRBJ2-7; TRBD2 agrees at 7 bases. Germline CDR1 is SEHNR and CDR2 is FQNEAQ (reference sequence). Trimming removed 3 bases from V and 7 bases from J; junction bases left unmatched: 12. The CDR3 covers 15 residues. CDR3 protein: CASSFSGGPLREQYF. The CDR3 DNA follows: TGTGCCAGCAGCTTTTCGGGGGGTCCCCTACGAGAGCAGTACTTC.

The chain joins TRBV29-1 to TRBJ2-7, with TRBD2 matching over 7 bases. This CDR3 region has 14 residues. Germline CDR1 SQVTM, CDR2 ANQGSEA. Trimming cost V 4 bases and J 4 bases; bases outside gene matches: 10. The CDR3 here is CSVVAGVSIYEQYF. The CDR3 DNA reads TGCAGCGTTGTTGCGGGAGTTAGTATTTACGAGCAGTACTTC.

The chain joins TRBV7-2 to TRBJ1-2; 10 positions agree with TRBD1. The CDR3 runs 14 residues. V trimming: 3 bases; J trimming: 8 bases; junction bases outside the gene matches: 6. Germline values: CDR1 SGHTA, CDR2 FQGNSA. DNA for the CDR3: TGTGCCAGCAGCTTGACAGGGGGCGCGGGAGGCTACACCTTC. It specifies CASSLTGGAGGYTF.

The CDR3 DNA is TGTGCCAGCAGTAGACAGGGGGGACAAGAGACCCAGTACTTC. Protein sequence: CASSRQGGQETQYF. The V call is TRBV6-5, the J call TRBJ2-5; 9 bases align to TRBD1. The CDR3 has 14 residues. The germline CDR1 and CDR2 sequences are MNHEY and SVGAGI. With 5 bases clipped from V and 2 bases from J, the junction kept 3 bases outside the gene matches.

The CDR3 DNA is TGTGCCAGCAGCCTGAGACGGGGCTCCTACGAGCAGTACTTC. Its translation: CASSLRRGSYEQYF. The rearrangement joins TRBV5-5 to TRBJ2-7; TRBD2 is a possible D gene (5 bases). From germline, CDR1 is SGHKS and CDR2 YYEKEE (reference sequence). Trimming took off 4 bases at V and 0 bases at J, with 11 bases between the two ends. This CDR3 comprises 14 residues.